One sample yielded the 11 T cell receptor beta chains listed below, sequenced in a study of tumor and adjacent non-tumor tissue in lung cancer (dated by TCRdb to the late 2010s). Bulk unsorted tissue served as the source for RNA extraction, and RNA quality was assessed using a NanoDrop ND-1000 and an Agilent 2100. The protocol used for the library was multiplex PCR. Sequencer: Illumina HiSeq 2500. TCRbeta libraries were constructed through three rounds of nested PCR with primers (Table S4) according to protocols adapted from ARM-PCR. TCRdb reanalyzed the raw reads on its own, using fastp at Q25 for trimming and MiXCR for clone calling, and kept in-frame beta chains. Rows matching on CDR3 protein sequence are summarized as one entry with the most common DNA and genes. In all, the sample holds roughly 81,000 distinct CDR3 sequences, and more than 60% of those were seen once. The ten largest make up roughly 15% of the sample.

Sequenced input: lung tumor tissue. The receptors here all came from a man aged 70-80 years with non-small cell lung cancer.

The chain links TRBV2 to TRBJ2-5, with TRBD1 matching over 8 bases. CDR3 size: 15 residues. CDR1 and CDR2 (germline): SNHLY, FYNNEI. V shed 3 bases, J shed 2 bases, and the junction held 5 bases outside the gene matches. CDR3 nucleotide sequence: TGTGCCAGCAGTGATCAGGGGGCTGGGCAAGAGACCCAGTACTTC. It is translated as CASSDQGAGQETQYF.

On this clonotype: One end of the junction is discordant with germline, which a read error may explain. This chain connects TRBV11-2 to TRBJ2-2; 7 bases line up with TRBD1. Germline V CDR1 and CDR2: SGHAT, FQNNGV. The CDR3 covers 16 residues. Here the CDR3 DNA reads TGCGCCAGCAGCCTACAGGGGACGTTGCTTGCCGGGGAGCTGTTTTTT. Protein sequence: CASSLQGTLLAGELFF.

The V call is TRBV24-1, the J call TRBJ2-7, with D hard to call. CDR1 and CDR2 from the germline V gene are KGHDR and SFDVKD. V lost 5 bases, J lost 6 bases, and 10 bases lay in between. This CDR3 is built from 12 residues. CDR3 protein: CATSASGTEQYF. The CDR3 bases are TGTGCCACCAGTGCGTCCGGCACCGAGCAGTACTTC.

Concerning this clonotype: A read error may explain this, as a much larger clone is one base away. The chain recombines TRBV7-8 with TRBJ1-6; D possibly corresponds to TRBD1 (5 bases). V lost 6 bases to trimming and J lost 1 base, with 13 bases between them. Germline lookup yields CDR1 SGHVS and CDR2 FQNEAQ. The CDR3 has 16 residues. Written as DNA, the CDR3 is TGTGCCAGCAGTTTACAGGTGGAATCCTATAATTCACCCCTCCACTTT. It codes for CASSLQVESYNSPLHF.

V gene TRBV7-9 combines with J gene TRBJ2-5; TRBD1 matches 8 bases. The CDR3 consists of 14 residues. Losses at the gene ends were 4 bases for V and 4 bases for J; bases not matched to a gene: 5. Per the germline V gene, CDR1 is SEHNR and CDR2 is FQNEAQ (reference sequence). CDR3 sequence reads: CASSSGGGTETQYF. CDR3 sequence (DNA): TGTGCCAGCAGCTCAGGGGGCGGCACAGAGACCCAGTACTTC. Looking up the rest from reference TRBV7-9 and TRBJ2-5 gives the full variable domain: DTGVSQNPRHKITKRGQNVTFRCDPISEHNRLYWYRQTLGQGPEFLTYFQNEAQLEKSRLLSDRFSAERPKGSFSTLEIQRTEQGDSAMYLCASSSGGGTETQYFGPGTRLLVL.

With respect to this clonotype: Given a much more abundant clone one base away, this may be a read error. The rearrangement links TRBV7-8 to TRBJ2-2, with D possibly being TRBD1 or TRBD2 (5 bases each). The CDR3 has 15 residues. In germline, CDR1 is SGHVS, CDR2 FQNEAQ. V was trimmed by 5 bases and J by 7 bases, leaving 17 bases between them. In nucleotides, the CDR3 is TGTGCCAGCAGCGCAGCCGGGACCCCAAGCGGGGAGCTGTTTTTT. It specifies CASSAAGTPSGELFF.

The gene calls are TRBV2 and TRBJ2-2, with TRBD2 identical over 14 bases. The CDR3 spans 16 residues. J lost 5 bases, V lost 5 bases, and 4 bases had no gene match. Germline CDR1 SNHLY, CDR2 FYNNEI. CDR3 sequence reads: CASSWTSGGSTGELFF. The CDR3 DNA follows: TGTGCCAGCAGTTGGACTAGCGGGGGGAGTACCGGGGAGCTGTTTTTT.

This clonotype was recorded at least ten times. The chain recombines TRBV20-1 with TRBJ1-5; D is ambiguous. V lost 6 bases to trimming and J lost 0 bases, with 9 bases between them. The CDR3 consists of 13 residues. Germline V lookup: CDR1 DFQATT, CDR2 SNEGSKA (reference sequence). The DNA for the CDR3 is TGCAGTGCGGCTGACCCTAGCAATCAGCCCCAGCATTTT. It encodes CSAADPSNQPQHF.

Written as DNA, the CDR3 is TGTGTCAGTAGTCCCCAGGGGTTGCTCGAGCAGTACTTC. Its protein product is CVSSPQGLLEQYF. This chain uses TRBV6-1 with TRBJ2-7; the D gene is possibly TRBD1 (6 bases). The germline V gene encodes CDR1 MNHNS and CDR2 SASEGT. CDR3 length: 13 amino acids.

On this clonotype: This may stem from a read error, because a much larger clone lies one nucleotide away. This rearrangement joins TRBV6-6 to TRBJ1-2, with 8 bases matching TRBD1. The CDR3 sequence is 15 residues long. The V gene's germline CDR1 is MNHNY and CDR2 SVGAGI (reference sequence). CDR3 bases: TGTACCAGCAGTTCTCTCGACAGGGGAGACTATGGCTACACCTTC. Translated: CTSSSLDRGDYGYTF.

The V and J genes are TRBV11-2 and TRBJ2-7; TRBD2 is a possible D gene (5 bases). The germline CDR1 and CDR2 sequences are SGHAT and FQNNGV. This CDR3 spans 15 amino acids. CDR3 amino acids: CTISYPPVSGGEQYF. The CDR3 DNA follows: TGTACCATCAGCTACCCCCCCGTGAGTGGAGGCGAGCAGTACTTC.